The rows below give T cell receptor beta chains drawn from one sample of a study of blood T cell repertoires in COVID-19. The data were produced by immunoSEQ multiplex PCR, yet TCRdb's version contains in-frame clones alone and is incomplete. The data contain some 240,000 clones, 82% of them singletons. Material: peripheral blood. These receptors were collected from a woman aged 70-85 years with COVID-19, enrolled during active disease. CDR3s include the opening cysteine and the closing phenylalanine or tryptophan. The D gene is left open where the match is weak. Clone size is shown for a subset of rows, as once, few, many or a class of expanded clone.

DNA: TGTGCCAGTAGTCCTCGTATCACTAGCACAGATACGCAGTATTTT; CDR3: CASSPRITSTDTQYF; J: TRBJ2-3; D: NA; V: TRBV19; size: NA
DNA: TGTGCCAGCAGCTTTCGTACTAGCTCCTACAATGAGCAGTTCTTC; CDR3: CASSFRTSSYNEQFF; J: TRBJ2-1; D: NA; V: TRBV5-4; size: NA
DNA: TGTGCCAGCAGCTTACAGGCTATGAACACTGAAGCTTTCTTT; CDR3: CASSLQAMNTEAFF; J: TRBJ1-1; D: NA; V: TRBV7-2; size: NA
DNA: TGTGCCACCAGCAGAGATTATGGGACAACTAGCAATCAGCCCCAGCATTTT; CDR3: CATSRDYGTTSNQPQHF; J: TRBJ1-5; D: NA; V: TRBV15; size: NA
DNA: TGTGCCAGCAGCTCTAGCGGGAGCGGCACAGATACGCAGTATTTT; CDR3: CASSSSGSGTDTQYF; J: TRBJ2-3; D: TRBD2; V: TRBV5-4; size: NA
DNA: TGTGCCAGCAGCTTGTCGGCAGGCCTCATGAACACTGAAGCTTTCTTT; CDR3: CASSLSAGLMNTEAFF; J: TRBJ1-1; D: NA; V: TRBV5-4; size: NA
DNA: TGTGCCAGCAGCTTGTCGAGACTAGCGGGAGTATCGGGTGAGCAGTTCTTC; CDR3: CASSLSRLAGVSGEQFF; J: TRBJ2-1; D: TRBD2; V: TRBV5-4; size: NA
DNA: TGTGCCAGCAGCGTAGGTCAGGGCCCACCCTACGAGCAGTACTTC; CDR3: CASSVGQGPPYEQYF; J: TRBJ2-7; D: NA; V: TRBV9; size: NA
DNA: TGTGCCAGCAGCCCCCGACTAGCGCAACTCAATGAGCAGTTCTTC; CDR3: CASSPRLAQLNEQFF; J: TRBJ2-1; D: TRBD2; V: TRBV7-8; size: NA
DNA: TGTGCCAGCAGCTTAGTGCGGGGTGCTAATGAAAAACTGTTTTTT; CDR3: CASSLVRGANEKLFF; J: TRBJ1-4; D: NA; V: TRBV11-2; size: NA
DNA: TGTGCCAGCAGCGTAGACCGCTGGCCGGGAGTTCAGTACTTC; CDR3: CASSVDRWPGVQYF; J: TRBJ2-4; D: NA; V: TRBV9; size: NA
DNA: TGTGCCACCAGCAGAGGGAAGGTGCAGGGGGAGCAGTACTTC; CDR3: CATSRGKVQGEQYF; J: TRBJ2-7; D: NA; V: TRBV15; size: NA
DNA: TGTGCCAGCAGGCCGGGAGTTGGTGGTGAAAAACTGTTTTTT; CDR3: CASRPGVGGEKLFF; J: TRBJ1-4; D: NA; V: TRBV7-6; size: NA
DNA: TGTGCCAGCAGCTTCCACGGGCGAGGGGGCACTGAAGCTTTCTTT; CDR3: CASSFHGRGGTEAFF; J: TRBJ1-1; D: NA; V: TRBV28; size: NA
DNA: TGCGCCAGCAGTGAGTCATCAGGGAATTCACCCCTCCACTTT; CDR3: CASSESSGNSPLHF; J: TRBJ1-6; D: NA; V: TRBV10-1; size: once
DNA: TGCGCCAGCAGCTTGGGCCGGAACAGGGGGACAGATACGCAGTATTTT; CDR3: CASSLGRNRGTDTQYF; J: TRBJ2-3; D: TRBD1; V: TRBV5-1; size: NA
DNA: TGTGCCAGCTCACCGGGCGCTGGAAACACCATATATTTT; CDR3: CASSPGAGNTIYF; J: TRBJ1-3; D: NA; V: TRBV18; size: NA
DNA: TGTGCCAGCAGTTCTGGGACTAGCGGGAGTCGCGATACGCAGTATTTT; CDR3: CASSSGTSGSRDTQYF; J: TRBJ2-3; D: TRBD2; V: TRBV28; size: NA
DNA: TGCGCCAGCAGCTTCGGAGATACCACCGGGGAGCTGTTTTTT; CDR3: CASSFGDTTGELFF; J: TRBJ2-2; D: NA; V: TRBV5-1; size: few
DNA: TGTGCCAGCAGTTCTAGCACAGATACGCAGTATTTT; CDR3: CASSSSTDTQYF; J: TRBJ2-3; D: NA; V: TRBV6-2/TRBV6-3; size: NA
DNA: TGTGCCAGCAGCGGTACAGGTGTCTCCTCCTACGAGCAGTACTTC; CDR3: CASSGTGVSSYEQYF; J: TRBJ2-7; D: NA; V: TRBV5-5; size: NA
DNA: TGCGCCAGCAGTGACTCTAGCACAGATACGCAGTATTTT; CDR3: CASSDSSTDTQYF; J: TRBJ2-3; D: NA; V: TRBV10-2; size: NA
DNA: TGTGCCAGCAGTTTAAGGGGGCGAACTGGAAACACCATATATTTT; CDR3: CASSLRGRTGNTIYF; J: TRBJ1-3; D: TRBD1; V: TRBV28; size: NA
DNA: TGTGCCAGCAGTTACCGTGGGACTGGAGGGAATGAAAAACTGTTTTTT; CDR3: CASSYRGTGGNEKLFF; J: TRBJ1-4; D: NA; V: TRBV6-2/TRBV6-3; size: NA
DNA: TGCGCCAGCCGAATTCTGAGTCGACAGCTGAACACCGGGGAGCTGTTTTTT; CDR3: CASRILSRQLNTGELFF; J: TRBJ2-2; D: NA; V: TRBV5-1; size: NA
DNA: TGTGCCAGCAGCCCGGGTAACTCGGGGCAGTACTTC; CDR3: CASSPGNSGQYF; J: TRBJ2-7; D: NA; V: TRBV14; size: NA
DNA: TGTGCCAGCAGCTTAGGAACCGGGACAGATAGCGGGAGGAAAAATGAGCAGTTCTTC; CDR3: CASSLGTGTDSGRKNEQFF; J: TRBJ2-1; D: TRBD2; V: TRBV11-2; size: NA
DNA: TGTGCCAGCAAAGGACAGACTCCCTACGAGCAGTACTTC; CDR3: CASKGQTPYEQYF; J: TRBJ2-7; D: NA; V: TRBV6-5; size: NA
DNA: TGTGCCAGAAGCACCGGGACAGGCCAAAACCCAAGCACAGATACGCAGTATTTT; CDR3: CARSTGTGQNPSTDTQYF; J: TRBJ2-3; D: TRBD1; V: TRBV5-3; size: few
DNA: TGTGCCAGCACAGGACAGGGTCAACCTTATCAGCCCCAGCATTTT; CDR3: CASTGQGQPYQPQHF; J: TRBJ1-5; D: TRBD1; V: TRBV2; size: once
DNA: TGTGCCAGCAGCGTATTCCCCATGAACACTGAAGCTTTCTTT; CDR3: CASSVFPMNTEAFF; J: TRBJ1-1; D: NA; V: TRBV9; size: NA
DNA: TGTGCCAGCTCTCGGGACAGAGATCAGCCCCAGCATTTT; CDR3: CASSRDRDQPQHF; J: TRBJ1-5; D: TRBD1; V: TRBV18; size: once
DNA: TGTGCCAGCAGCTTAGCGGGTCGACAGGATGAAGCTTTCTTT; CDR3: CASSLAGRQDEAFF; J: TRBJ1-1; D: NA; V: TRBV7-8; size: few
DNA: TGCGCCAGCAGCTTCTCCGGGGGGACTGAAGCTTTCTTT; CDR3: CASSFSGGTEAFF; J: TRBJ1-1; D: NA; V: TRBV5-1; size: NA
DNA: TGTGCCACCAGTGATTCGGGAGCAGGGGGCAGGGGTGAAGCTTTCTTT; CDR3: CATSDSGAGGRGEAFF; J: TRBJ1-1; D: TRBD1; V: TRBV24-1; size: once
DNA: TGTGCCAGCAGCCGCCAGGGTGGAAACACCATATATTTT; CDR3: CASSRQGGNTIYF; J: TRBJ1-3; D: NA; V: TRBV3-1/TRBV3-2; size: NA
DNA: TGTGCCAGCACCCCCGTATATCCAGAAGAGACCCAGTACTTC; CDR3: CASTPVYPEETQYF; J: TRBJ2-5; D: NA; V: TRBV2; size: NA
DNA: TGCGCCAGCAGCTTGGGGGGGCTGGAGACCCAGTACTTC; CDR3: CASSLGGLETQYF; J: TRBJ2-5; D: NA; V: TRBV5-1; size: NA
DNA: TGTGCCAGCAGCTTCGGACAGGGGACTTCACCCCTCCACTTT; CDR3: CASSFGQGTSPLHF; J: TRBJ1-6; D: TRBD1; V: TRBV3-1/TRBV3-2; size: NA
DNA: TGTGCCAGCTCACCGAGGCGGGAACCCTACGAGCAGTACTTC; CDR3: CASSPRREPYEQYF; J: TRBJ2-7; D: NA; V: TRBV18; size: NA
DNA: TGTGCCAGCAGTTCTATTAGCGGGAGTCCCTACGAGCAGTACTTC; CDR3: CASSSISGSPYEQYF; J: TRBJ2-7; D: TRBD2; V: TRBV6-5; size: NA
DNA: TGTGCCTGGAGGGTGAAGGGGATGAACACTGAAGCTTTCTTT; CDR3: CAWRVKGMNTEAFF; J: TRBJ1-1; D: NA; V: TRBV30; size: NA
DNA: TGTGCCACCAGCAGGGGGCGGTTCGGGAATCAGCCCCAGCATTTT; CDR3: CATSRGRFGNQPQHF; J: TRBJ1-5; D: NA; V: TRBV15; size: NA
DNA: TGTGCCTGGAGTGGAGGACATAATAATTCACCCCTCCACTTT; CDR3: CAWSGGHNNSPLHF; J: TRBJ1-6; D: NA; V: TRBV30; size: NA
DNA: TGTGCCAGCAGCACGTTGGGACAGGATAGGGAAAAACTGTTTTTT; CDR3: CASSTLGQDREKLFF; J: TRBJ1-4; D: TRBD1; V: TRBV7-2; size: NA
DNA: TGCGCCAGCAGCCAAGGCCAGCGCACCGGTACGCAGTATTTT; CDR3: CASSQGQRTGTQYF; J: TRBJ2-3; D: NA; V: TRBV4-3; size: NA
DNA: TGTGCCAGCAGTCAGGGGAGGGGGATTAACTATGGCTACACCTTC; CDR3: CASSQGRGINYGYTF; J: TRBJ1-2; D: NA; V: TRBV2; size: NA
DNA: TGCGCCGGCAGCTCCGGGAGGGCGGCGACCGGGGAGCTGTTTTTT; CDR3: CAGSSGRAATGELFF; J: TRBJ2-2; D: TRBD2; V: TRBV5-1; size: NA
DNA: TGTGCCAGCAGTTCCCTGACAGGTGGCTACACCTTC; CDR3: CASSSLTGGYTF; J: TRBJ1-2; D: NA; V: TRBV6-6; size: NA
DNA: TGCGCCAGCAGCTCTACGGCCGGGACAGCATTAGAGACCCAGTACTTC; CDR3: CASSSTAGTALETQYF; J: TRBJ2-5; D: TRBD1; V: TRBV5-1; size: NA
DNA: TGTGCCAGCAGTTACTTACAGGGGACCGGTCAGCCCCAGCATTTT; CDR3: CASSYLQGTGQPQHF; J: TRBJ1-5; D: TRBD1; V: TRBV6-6; size: NA
DNA: TGTGCCAGCAGCCGCGCCCTAGCGGACACCTACAATGAGCAGTTCTTC; CDR3: CASSRALADTYNEQFF; J: TRBJ2-1; D: TRBD2; V: TRBV7-9; size: NA
DNA: TGTGCCAGCAATAGCGGCTACAATGAGCAGTTCTTC; CDR3: CASNSGYNEQFF; J: TRBJ2-1; D: NA; V: TRBV18; size: NA
DNA: TGTGCCAGCATCCCTGGGAGTTTTAATTCACCCCTCCACTTT; CDR3: CASIPGSFNSPLHF; J: TRBJ1-6; D: NA; V: TRBV28; size: NA
DNA: TGTGCCAGCAGCTTGAAGAAGGGACAGGTGATAGAGACCCAGTACTTC; CDR3: CASSLKKGQVIETQYF; J: TRBJ2-5; D: TRBD1; V: TRBV5-6; size: NA
DNA: TGTGCCAGCAAAAAAAATCAGCCGGGACTAGCGGGAAGTGAGCAGTTCTTC; CDR3: CASKKNQPGLAGSEQFF; J: TRBJ2-1; D: TRBD2; V: TRBV5-4; size: few
DNA: TGTGCCAGCACGGACAGAGAAGGTTCACCCCTCCACTTT; CDR3: CASTDREGSPLHF; J: TRBJ1-6; D: NA; V: TRBV6-5; size: NA
DNA: TGTGCCAGCAGCTTCAGGGTCTTCAACAACACTGAAGCTTTCTTT; CDR3: CASSFRVFNNTEAFF; J: TRBJ1-1; D: NA; V: TRBV7-9; size: NA
DNA: TGTGCCATCAGACAGGGTGGGAACACCGGGGAGCTGTTTTTT; CDR3: CAIRQGGNTGELFF; J: TRBJ2-2; D: NA; V: TRBV10-3; size: NA